This T cell receptor beta chain originates from a study of identical twins. Overall study results and limits: Zero-insertion analyses were open to partial confounding by invariant MAIT and iNKT cells.

Each CDR3 protein is one row after TCRdb ran MiXCR on the 5' RACE reads. The sample carries 700,000 to 950,000 distinct CDR3 sequences, around 12% recorded once. This clonotype showed up many times. Its specificity is unknown. V was trimmed by 6 bases and J by 1 base, leaving 8 bases between them. This CDR3 comprises 13 residues. These same records also appear under a second study, on yellow fever vaccine responses in identical twins.

This TCR was sampled from a woman aged 18-35 years in good health. This rearrangement joins TRBV12-3 or TRBV12-4 to TRBJ2-3; no firm D call. The specimen sequenced was PBMCs. The CDR3 protein is CASRKPGTDTQYF. Here the CDR3 DNA reads TGTGCCAGCAGAAAACCGGGCACAGATACGCAGTATTTT.